Below, 28 T cell receptor beta chains from the same sample are listed, as sequenced in a study of T cells in Graves' hyperthyroidism and ophthalmopathy. Amplified TCR beta CDR3 regions came from RNA transcripts. A set of HTBI primers served as the primers for a first-round RT-PCR of the TCR CDR3. TCRdb passed the multiplex PCR reads through MiXCR, listing each CDR3 protein once. Found here are 800,000 or so distinct CDR3 sequences, over 35% of them singletons; the top ten hold 7.5% to 9.5%. The sequenced sample was blood. The receptors here all came from a man younger than 30 with Graves' hyperthyroidism.

This clonotype was seen many times. The chain is built from TRBV20-1 and TRBJ1-1; D uncertain. The V gene's germline CDR1 is DFQATT and CDR2 SNEGSKA (reference sequence). This CDR3 is built from 15 residues. Trimming removed 0 bases at V and 5 bases at J, with 16 bases between. CDR3: CSARDGKGRGTEAFF. The CDR3 bases are TGCAGTGCTAGAGATGGGAAGGGTAGAGGGACTGAAGCTTTCTTT.

The chain links TRBV6-6 to TRBJ2-7; D call uncertain. This CDR3 is 15 amino acids long. Trimming took 2 bases from V and 3 from J, leaving 14 bases between them. Germline-derived CDR1 and CDR2 are MNHNY and SVGAGI (reference sequence). CDR3 protein: CASSYTESAYYEQYF. The DNA for the CDR3 is TGTGCCAGCAGTTACACCGAGTCAGCTTACTACGAGCAGTACTTC.

The V gene is TRBV9, the J gene TRBJ1-1; D unresolved. This CDR3 region has 12 residues. Germline V gives CDR1 SGDLS, CDR2 YYNGEE. With 2 bases removed from V and 12 bases from J, the gap between germline ends came to 14 bases. The CDR3 sequence: CASSVEGGHPFF. CDR3 DNA sequence: TGTGCCAGCAGCGTGGAGGGAGGGCACCCTTTCTTT. Full variable domain (rest looked up from reference TRBV9 and TRBJ1-1): DSGVTQTPKHLITATGQRVTLRCSPRSGDLSVYWYQQSLDQGLQFLIQYYNGEERAKGNILERFSAQQFPDLHSELNLSSLELGDSALYFCASSVEGGHPFFGQGTRLTVV.

V usage is TRBV7-9 and J usage is TRBJ1-1; 12 bases agree with TRBD1. CDR3 length: 15 amino acids. The ends lost 3 bases at V and 7 bases at J; junction bases unmatched: 6. Germline lookup yields CDR1 SEHNR and CDR2 FQNEAQ (reference sequence). As DNA, the CDR3 is TGTGCCAGCAGCTTTTCCGGGACAGGGGGCGATGAAGCTTTCTTT. Its protein is CASSFSGTGGDEAFF.

This clonotype was counted only a few times. V and J are TRBV5-4 and TRBJ2-7, with D tentatively TRBD2 (6 bases). Germline V gene data show CDR1 as SGHNT and CDR2 as YYREEE (reference sequence). The CDR3 consists of 12 residues. V lost 0 bases, J lost 10 bases, and 11 bases lay in between. In DNA form, the CDR3 reads TGTGCCAGCAGCTTGGGGGGACTCGATCAGTACTTC. Protein product: CASSLGGLDQYF.

J is TRBJ1-1 and V is TRBV19; tentatively, D is TRBD1 (6 bases). The CDR3 extends over 15 amino acids. V gave up 4 bases and J gave up 0 bases, with 12 bases separating them. Germline V gene data show CDR1 as LNHDA and CDR2 as SQIVND (reference sequence). DNA for the CDR3: TGTGCCAGTAGTACCATGGGACAACTGAACACTGAAGCTTTCTTT. Translating it yields CASSTMGQLNTEAFF.

There are a few counts of this clonotype. The rearrangement joins TRBV12-3 or TRBV12-4 to TRBJ1-2; D is ambiguous. CDR3 length: 15 amino acids. V lost 6 bases and J lost 8, with 22 bases in between. CDR3 region: CASSQDARGGIGYTF. DNA for the CDR3: TGTGCCAGCAGCCAAGATGCCCGGGGAGGGATCGGCTACACCTTC.

V and J are TRBV27 and TRBJ2-7, with D unclear. Trimming shortened V by 5 bases and J by 3 bases, and 11 bases separated the two germline ends. Per germline, CDR1 MNHEY and CDR2 SMNVEV (reference sequence). This CDR3 is built from 13 residues. The CDR3 is CASSGLPLYEQYF. Here the CDR3 DNA reads TGTGCCAGCAGTGGGCTACCGCTCTACGAGCAGTACTTC.

This chain uses TRBV29-1 with TRBJ2-5, with D perhaps TRBD1 (6 bases). Deletions cut 4 bases from V and 1 base from J, with 10 bases between. This CDR3 comprises 13 residues. Germline values: CDR1 SQVTM, CDR2 ANQGSEA. CDR3 sequence (DNA): TGCAGCGTTGGGGGGCGGGTCCAAGAGACCCAGTACTTC. This translates into CSVGGRVQETQYF.

This clonotype was recorded once. This chain connects TRBV10-3 to TRBJ1-2; TRBD1 might be the D (6 bases). V lost 6 bases, J lost 2 bases, and 10 bases lay in between. CDR3 length: 13 amino acids. Germline V gene data show CDR1 as ENHRY and CDR2 as SYGVKD. The DNA of the CDR3 is TGTGCCATCAGCCAAACAGGGAACTATGGCTACACCTTC. This gives the protein CAISQTGNYGYTF.

In its sample, this clonotype was seen once. The chain combines TRBV7-2 with TRBJ2-7; 8 nucleotides align to TRBD1. CDR1 is SGHTA and CDR2 is FQGNSA in the germline V gene. The CDR3 sequence is 16 residues long. Trimming took 3 bases from V and 4 from J; bases not matched to a gene: 11. CDR3 DNA: TGTGCCAGCAGCTTGTCCCGGCAGGGGGCGAATTACGAGCAGTACTTC. This sequence encodes CASSLSRQGANYEQYF.

This clonotype was observed at least ten times. The J gene is TRBJ2-5, the V gene TRBV29-1; either TRBD1 or TRBD2 may supply D (6 bases each). CDR3 length equals 16 residues. The ends were cut back, 2 bases at V and 4 bases at J, with 20 bases in the middle. From germline, CDR1 is SQVTM and CDR2 ANQGSEA. CDR3 in DNA: TGCAGCGTTGAAATCGAGAGCAGGGGAGGTGGAGAGACCCAGTACTTC. Translating it yields CSVEIESRGGGETQYF.

The chain employs TRBV19 and TRBJ1-5; TRBD1 might be the D (5 bases). Germline V lookup: CDR1 LNHDA, CDR2 SQIVND (reference sequence). V dropped 9 bases and J dropped 4 bases, with 22 bases sitting between them. CDR3 length: 16 amino acids. CDR3 sequence: CASSQDFSGINQPQHF. CDR3 DNA sequence: TGTGCCAGCAGCCAAGATTTCTCAGGGATTAATCAGCCCCAGCATTTT.

The table lists this clonotype with a few counts. The rearrangement joins TRBV9 to TRBJ1-4, with D perhaps TRBD1 (6 bases). CDR3 length: 15 amino acids. Trimming left V 3 bases short and J 8 bases short, with 17 bases between. CDR1 and CDR2 from the germline V gene are SGDLS and YYNGEE. CDR3 region: CASSDGGGAFEKLFF. The CDR3 nucleotides are TGTGCCAGCAGCGACGGCGGGGGGGCCTTCGAAAAACTGTTTTTT.

This clonotype was seen a handful of times. DNA of the CDR3: TGTGCCAGCAGCTCCAGGGACTACCCCTACGAGCAGTACTTC. Translation: CASSSRDYPYEQYF. The chain employs TRBV7-8 and TRBJ2-7; TRBD2 matches at 7 bases. The ends lost 4 bases at V and 2 bases at J; junction bases unmatched: 5. The CDR3 has 14 residues. Germline CDR1 and CDR2: SGHVS and FQNEAQ.

This clonotype was seen ten or more times. The rearrangement uses TRBV19 and TRBJ2-2; D is undetermined. V lost 6 bases to trimming and J lost 9 bases, with 8 bases between them. There are 11 residues in the CDR3. The germline V gene has CDR1 LNHDA and CDR2 SQIVND (reference sequence). This CDR3 is CASRNWWELFF. CDR3 DNA: TGTGCCAGTAGGAATTGGTGGGAGCTGTTTTTT.

This clonotype came up many times. V usage is TRBV9 and J usage is TRBJ1-2, with D perhaps matching TRBD1 (5 bases). The V gene's germline CDR1 is SGDLS and CDR2 YYNGEE. The V end lost 0 bases, the J end lost 4 bases, and 13 bases lay between the germline ends. The CDR3 consists of 15 residues. The CDR3 loop reads CASSVAGQGFYGYTF. The CDR3 nucleotides read TGTGCCAGCAGCGTAGCTGGGCAGGGCTTCTATGGCTACACCTTC.

This clonotype was recorded at least ten times. The gene calls are TRBV9 and TRBJ1-1, with D unclear. CDR3 size: 13 residues. Trimming cost V 0 bases and J 3 bases, with 6 bases left between them. The V gene's germline CDR1 is SGDLS and CDR2 YYNGEE. The CDR3 DNA reads as TGTGCCAGCAGCGTAGAGGAATACACTGAAGCTTTCTTT. This translates into CASSVEEYTEAFF.

V usage is TRBV29-1 and J usage is TRBJ1-5; a possible D gene is TRBD1 (5 bases). Germline V CDR1 and CDR2: SQVTM, ANQGSEA. The CDR3 loop spans 13 amino acids. The V gene lost 8 bases and the J gene lost 5 bases, with 16 bases spanning the gap. CDR3 region: CSLGDTPHQPQHF. CDR3 nucleotides: TGCAGCTTGGGGGATACGCCACATCAGCCCCAGCATTTT.

The chain links TRBV19 to TRBJ2-7; no firm D call. There are 16 residues in the CDR3. Trimming took off 1 base at V and 1 base at J, with 14 bases between the two ends. Germline V CDR1 and CDR2: LNHDA, SQIVND (reference sequence). The CDR3 reads CASSIALILSSYEQYF. Written as DNA, the CDR3 is TGTGCCAGTAGTATAGCTCTGATTTTATCGTCCTACGAGCAGTACTTC.

This clonotype was seen at least ten times. CDR3 sequence (DNA): TGTGCCATCAAAGGACAGGGAGACACCGGGGAGCTGTTTTTT. This sequence encodes CAIKGQGDTGELFF. The J gene is TRBJ2-2, the V gene TRBV10-3, with 8 bases that match TRBD1. The V and J ends lost 7 bases and 3 bases, in that order; junction bases with no gene match: 4. Per germline, CDR1 ENHRY and CDR2 SYGVKD. This CDR3 spans 14 amino acids.

J is TRBJ1-5 and V is TRBV4-1, with TRBD1 as a possible D gene (6 bases). The V end lost 0 bases, the J end lost 11 bases, and 17 bases lay between the germline ends. The germline V gene has CDR1 MGHRA and CDR2 YSYEKL. This CDR3 comprises 15 residues. CDR3 in DNA: TGCGCCAGCAGCCAAGATCGCAGTAAGGGGGTCTCCCAGCATTTT. Translated, it gives CASSQDRSKGVSQHF.

This clonotype was seen a few times. The gene calls are TRBV4-1 and TRBJ2-5; D possibly corresponds to TRBD1 (5 bases). The germline V gene has CDR1 MGHRA and CDR2 YSYEKL. CDR3 length: 14 amino acids. V was cut by 2 bases and J by 4 bases, with 11 bases left in between. The chain's CDR3 is CASSQIGDGETQYF. CDR3 DNA: TGCGCCAGCAGCCAAATAGGGGATGGAGAGACCCAGTACTTC.

On this clonotype: One end of the junction is discordant with germline, which a read error may explain. This rearrangement joins TRBV7-8 to TRBJ2-2, with D possibly called TRBD1 or TRBD2 (5 bases each). Looked up from germline, CDR1 is SGHVS and CDR2 is FQNEAQ. The CDR3 is 14 residues long. CDR3 region: CASSLWGNAGELFF. For the CDR3, the DNA is TGTGCCAGCAGCTTATGGGGGAACGCCGGGGAGCTGTTTTTT.

This clonotype was recorded at least ten times. CDR3 nucleotides: TGCAGCTTCCGGACAGGGTACCACGAGCAGTACTTC. Translation gives CSFRTGYHEQYF. The chain is built from TRBV29-1 and TRBJ2-7, with TRBD1 matching 8 bases. V lost 8 bases and J lost 5; bases outside the gene matches: 8. The V gene's germline CDR1 is SQVTM and CDR2 ANQGSEA. CDR3 length equals 12 residues.

The V call is TRBV29-1, the J call TRBJ2-7; D might be TRBD2 (6 bases). With 4 bases removed from V and 5 bases from J, the gap between germline ends came to 12 bases. Germline CDR1 SQVTM, CDR2 ANQGSEA. The CDR3 is 12 residues long. CDR3 coding DNA: TGCAGCGTTGCCCTCGGAGGGAACGAGCAGTACTTC. This codes for CSVALGGNEQYF.

This clonotype was counted a few times. The gene calls are TRBV2 and TRBJ2-5, with 8 bases matching TRBD2. V was pared by 6 bases and J by 3 bases, with 6 bases of the junction left unmatched. The CDR3 covers 14 residues. Looked up from germline, CDR1 is SNHLY and CDR2 is FYNNEI. The CDR3 DNA reads as TGTGCCAGCAGACCCCCCGGGGGGGAAGAGACCCAGTACTTC. This encodes CASRPPGGEETQYF.

The chain has TRBV6-1 and TRBJ1-2; a possible D gene is TRBD1 (5 bases). Germline assignment: CDR1 MNHNS and CDR2 SASEGT. V lost 5 bases to trimming and J lost 8 bases, with 21 bases between them. CDR3 length: 15 amino acids. CDR3 region: CASSRYGDGLGGYTF. The CDR3 coding sequence is TGTGCCAGCAGTCGATACGGGGACGGACTGGGCGGCTACACCTTC.